In its sample, the clone carrying this T cell receptor (beta chain) was seen a few times. Antigen specificity is unknown. The data were obtained in a study of response to subunit inactivated influenza vaccine. Using its own MiXCR run on the RT-PCR reads, TCRdb lists one record per CDR3 protein. The table shows 450,000 to 550,000 distinct CDR3 sequences, with approximately 24% occurring only once. Notes on the study in general: Seasonal influenza vaccination, on each occasion, was suggested by the authors to recruit few new T cells.

This TCR came from a man aged 45-60 years who received an inactivated influenza vaccine. Sequencing was performed on CD4+ T cells sorted from PBMCs, taken around 5 days after vaccination.

CDR3 protein: CASSYGPNQPQHF. In DNA, the CDR3 is TGTGCCAGCAGCTACGGTCCCAATCAGCCCCAGCATTTT. The chain has TRBV7-2 and TRBJ1-5, with D hard to call. There are 13 residues in the CDR3. From germline, CDR1 is SGHTA and CDR2 FQGNSA. V shed 4 bases and J shed 3 bases, with 7 bases lying between them.